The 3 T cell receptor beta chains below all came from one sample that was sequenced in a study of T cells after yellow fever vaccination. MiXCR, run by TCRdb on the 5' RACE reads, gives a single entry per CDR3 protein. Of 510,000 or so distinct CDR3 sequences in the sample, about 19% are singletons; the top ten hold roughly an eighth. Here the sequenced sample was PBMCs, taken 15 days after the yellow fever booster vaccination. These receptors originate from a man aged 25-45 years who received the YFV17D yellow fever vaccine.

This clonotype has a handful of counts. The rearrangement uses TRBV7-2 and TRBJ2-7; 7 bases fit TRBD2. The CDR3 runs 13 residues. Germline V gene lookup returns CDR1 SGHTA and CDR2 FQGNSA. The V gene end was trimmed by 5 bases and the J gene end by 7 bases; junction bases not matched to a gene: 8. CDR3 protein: CASSTGLLTEQYF. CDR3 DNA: TGTGCCAGCAGCACGGGACTACTTACGGAGCAGTACTTC.

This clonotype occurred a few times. The CDR3 region has the DNA TGTGCCATCAGTTTAGCGGGAGGGATGGGGGAGCAGTACTTC. Its translation: CAISLAGGMGEQYF. This sequence joins TRBV10-3 and TRBJ2-7, with 11 bases that match TRBD2. This CDR3 is built from 14 residues. Trimming took 5 bases from V and 7 from J; bases not matched to a gene: 7. Germline CDR1 is ENHRY and CDR2 is SYGVKD.

The chain's CDR3 is CASTPAAGGDTQYF. The CDR3 coding sequence is TGTGCCAGCACCCCGGCGGCGGGAGGCGATACGCAGTATTTT. The V call is TRBV27, the J call TRBJ2-3; 8 bases match TRBD2. The CDR3 loop spans 14 amino acids. Germline trimming cut 7 bases from V and 6 bases from J; bases unmatched to any gene: 9. The V gene's germline CDR1 is MNHEY and CDR2 SMNVEV (reference sequence).